Below, 22 T cell receptor beta chains from the same sample are listed, as sequenced in a study of blood T cells in healthy people across ages. Through a sample-barcoded 5' primer and a J-beta primer mix, a second PCR was run for roughly 6 to 11 cycles. TCRdb ran MiXCR on the 5' RACE reads and lists one entry per CDR3 protein. The table lists fewer than 900,000 distinct CDR3 sequences, roughly 43% of them singletons. What was sequenced was blood. The receptors were gathered from a woman aged 55-70 years in good health.

The chain uses TRBV11-2 and TRBJ2-3; D unresolved. Trimming stripped 3 bases from V and 3 bases from J, with 10 bases between. The germline V gene has CDR1 SGHAT and CDR2 FQNNGV. This CDR3 spans 14 amino acids. Here the CDR3 reads CASSLAATTDTQYF. In DNA form, the CDR3 reads TGTGCCAGCAGCTTGGCGGCTACGACAGATACGCAGTATTTT. Together with reference TRBV11-2 and TRBJ2-3, the CDR3 gives the full variable domain: EAGVAQSPRYKIIEKRQSVAFWCNPISGHATLYWYQQILGQGPKLLIQFQNNGVVDDSQLPKDRFSAERLKGVDSTLKIQPAKLEDSAVYLCASSLAATTDTQYFGPGTRLTVL.

Concerning this clonotype: An end of the junction does not agree with germline; a read error may underlie this. The genes are TRBV6-1 and TRBJ1-4; TRBD1 is a possible D gene (6 bases). CDR1 MNHNS and CDR2 SASEGT come from the germline V gene. CDR3 length: 14 amino acids. The CDR3 region has the DNA TGTGCCAGCAGTGAGACAGGAACTAATGTAAAACTGTTTTTT. Its protein product is CASSETGTNVKLFF.

This clonotype was detected a few times. The gene calls are TRBV20-1 and TRBJ2-1; TRBD1 matches 10 bases. Germline values: CDR1 DFQATT, CDR2 SNEGSKA (reference sequence). The ends lost 6 bases at V and 8 bases at J; junction bases unmatched: 7. The CDR3 sequence is 13 residues long. This CDR3 reads CSAHATGGYEQFF. CDR3 DNA sequence: TGCAGTGCCCACGCGACAGGGGGCTATGAGCAGTTCTTC.

Details on this clonotype: A much larger clone is a single base away; this may be a read error. The chain joins TRBV29-1 to TRBJ2-1; D uncertain. The J call is doubtful: the DNA matches TRBJ2-7 better. Germline V gives CDR1 SQVTM, CDR2 ANQGSEA. The CDR3 contains 13 residues. As DNA, the CDR3 is TGCAGCGCTAAAGTCCCTTTAGGCAATGAGCAGTACTTC. This encodes CSAKVPLGNEQYF.

V and J are TRBV7-9 and TRBJ2-7; D assignment may be TRBD1 or TRBD2 (5 bases each). The CDR3 has 14 amino acids. V was cut by 8 bases and J by 3 bases, with 17 bases left in between. From germline, CDR1 is SEHNR and CDR2 FQNEAQ (reference sequence). The CDR3 loop is CASGAGTPFYEQYF. The CDR3 coding sequence is TGTGCCAGCGGTGCCGGGACGCCCTTCTACGAGCAGTACTTC.

In its sample, this clonotype was seen a few times. The V call is TRBV3-1, the J call TRBJ2-1; possible D gene TRBD2, 5 bases. From germline, CDR1 is LGHDT and CDR2 YNNKEL (reference sequence). The germline V and J ends were trimmed by 4 bases and 0 bases, with 10 bases remaining between them. This CDR3 region has 15 residues. The CDR3 nucleotides are TGTGCCAGCAGCCCCACCGGGAACTCCTACAATGAGCAGTTCTTC. Amino acid sequence: CASSPTGNSYNEQFF.

V and J are TRBV20-1 and TRBJ1-4; no clear D gene. Germline V lookup: CDR1 DFQATT, CDR2 SNEGSKA (reference sequence). Trimming shortened V by 2 bases and J by 7 bases, and 11 bases separated the two germline ends. The CDR3 runs 13 residues. The CDR3 sequence: CSARSRLGEKLFF. Written as DNA, the CDR3 is TGCAGTGCTAGAAGTAGGTTGGGTGAAAAACTGTTTTTT.

There are a few counts of this clonotype. The CDR3 nucleotides are TGTGCCAGCAGCCACCACAGGGGGTTGGAGACCCAGTACTTC. Protein: CASSHHRGLETQYF. The V call is TRBV3-1, the J call TRBJ2-4; 8 bases map to TRBD1. TRBJ2-5 matches the DNA end more closely, so the J call is doubtful. Germline V CDR1 and CDR2: LGHDT, YNNKEL (reference sequence). CDR3 size: 14 residues.

This clonotype was observed at least ten times. The rearrangement uses TRBV20-1 and TRBJ2-7; D perhaps matches TRBD2 (6 bases). The germline V gene has CDR1 DFQATT and CDR2 SNEGSKA (reference sequence). V lost 1 base, J lost 3 bases, and 10 bases lay in between. This CDR3 is 13 amino acids long. DNA of the CDR3: TGCAGTGCTAGAGGACCAGCGGGCTACGAGCAGTACTTC. Its translation: CSARGPAGYEQYF.

The rearrangement links TRBV20-1 to TRBJ2-1; the D is unclear. This CDR3 is built from 12 residues. Deletions cut 3 bases from V and 8 bases from J, with 11 bases between. CDR1 is DFQATT and CDR2 is SNEGSKA in the germline V gene (reference sequence). As DNA, the CDR3 is TGCAGTGCTAGTCCGAGGCACTATGAGCAGTTCTTC. It codes for CSASPRHYEQFF.

This clonotype occurred once. Possible read error: a much larger clone is one base away. The V gene is TRBV10-3, the J gene TRBJ2-5; TRBD2 might be the D (5 bases). Per the germline V gene, CDR1 is ENHRY and CDR2 is SYGVKD. This CDR3 has 13 amino acids. V was pared by 4 bases and J by 5 bases, with 11 bases between. The CDR3, as DNA: TGTGCCATCAGTGGTACTAGTGGCGAGACCCAGTACTTC. Amino acid sequence: CAISGTSGETQYF.

The rearrangement joins TRBV12-3 or TRBV12-4 to TRBJ1-2; D is uncertain. The CDR3 totals 12 residues. Trimming took 6 bases from V and 7 from J, leaving 12 bases between them. CDR3 nucleotide sequence: TGTGCCAGCAGACCTTCGTCGGTTGGCTACACCTTC. Residues: CASRPSSVGYTF.

Concerning this clonotype itself: A read error may explain this, as a much larger clone is one base away. V is TRBV29-1 and J is TRBJ2-3, with TRBD2 as a possible D gene (5 bases). The V gene's germline CDR1 is SQVTM and CDR2 ANQGSEA. This CDR3 spans 15 amino acids. CDR3 residues: CNVVGLAGRTDTQYF. CDR3 nucleotide sequence: TGCAACGTTGTCGGCCTAGCTGGCCGCACAGATACGCAGTATTTT.

This clonotype was observed once. The chain employs TRBV5-1 and TRBJ2-5; D is uncertain. The CDR3 length is 15 residues. CDR1 SGHRS and CDR2 YFSETQ come from the germline V gene. Deletions cut 0 bases from V and 11 bases from J, with 20 bases between. The DNA of the CDR3 is TGCGCCAGCAGCTTGGTTAGGGCGTACATCGATGAGCAGTACTTC. This encodes CASSLVRAYIDEQYF. Based on the CDR3 plus reference TRBV5-1 and TRBJ2-5, the full variable domain is KAGVTQTPRYLIKTRGQQVTLSCSPISGHRSVSWYQQTPGQGLQFLFEYFSETQRNKGNFPGRFSGRQFSNSRSEMNVSTLELGDSALYLCASSLVRAYIDEQYFGPGTRLLVL.

The rearrangement uses TRBV2 and TRBJ2-7, with 9 positions matching TRBD2. V shed 6 bases, J shed 7 bases, and the junction held 13 bases outside the gene matches. The CDR3 spans 15 residues. CDR1 is SNHLY, CDR2 FYNNEI, per germline. CDR3 nucleotides: TGTGCCAGCAGGACCGGCGGGGGGGCAGGGAATGAGCAGTACTTC. Protein: CASRTGGGAGNEQYF. The full variable domain, with the rest looked up from reference TRBV2 and TRBJ2-7, is EPEVTQTPSHQVTQMGQEVILRCVPISNHLYFYWYRQILGQKVEFLVSFYNNEISEKSEIFDDQFSVERPDGSNFTLKIRSTKLEDSAMYFCASRTGGGAGNEQYFGPGTRLTVT.

Concerning this clonotype: The junction shows a germline mismatch at one end, possibly a read error. The rearrangement joins TRBV20-1 to TRBJ2-1; D not certain. The germline V gene encodes CDR1 DFQATT and CDR2 SNEGSKA (reference sequence). CDR3 length equals 15 residues. As DNA, the CDR3 is TGTAGTGCTAGAGATGGTGGCAGGCATGTAGGCGAGCAGTTCTTC. It is translated as CSARDGGRHVGEQFF.

The chain uses TRBV5-1 and TRBJ1-1, with 7 bases matching TRBD1. Trimming cost V 4 bases and J 6 bases; bases outside gene matches: 3. Germline assignment: CDR1 SGHRS and CDR2 YFSETQ. There are 12 residues in the CDR3. The CDR3 DNA reads TGCGCCAGCAGCCTCCAGGGGGCTGAAGCTTTCTTT. Its translation: CASSLQGAEAFF.

This clonotype came up a few times. The rearrangement links TRBV6-2 or TRBV6-3 to TRBJ2-4; 11 positions agree with TRBD2. V lost 4 bases, J lost 5 bases, and 4 bases stayed unmatched. The CDR3 has 15 amino acids. Germline V gene lookup returns CDR1 MNHEY and CDR2 SVGEGT. The CDR3 nucleotides are TGTGCCAGCAGTTCCGCGGGACTAGCGGAAAACATTCAGTACTTC. This sequence encodes CASSSAGLAENIQYF.

This clonotype was observed a few times. The chain combines TRBV2 with TRBJ2-7, with a weak D call TRBD1 (6 bases). With 6 bases removed from V and 1 base from J, the gap between germline ends came to 10 bases. Germline CDR1 reads SNHLY; CDR2 reads FYNNEI. The CDR3 consists of 13 residues. The CDR3 loop reads CASRDTGSYEQYF. The CDR3 coding sequence is TGTGCCAGCAGAGACACAGGGTCCTACGAGCAGTACTTC.

The genes are TRBV2 and TRBJ1-1, with a tentative D call TRBD1 (5 bases). In germline, CDR1 is SNHLY, CDR2 FYNNEI. V was shortened by 5 bases and J by 0 bases, with 13 bases between the two germline ends. This CDR3 contains 15 residues. In DNA, the CDR3 is TGTGCCAGCAGTTTTGGGGACGGACTGAACACTGAAGCTTTCTTT. This gives the protein CASSFGDGLNTEAFF.

J is TRBJ2-4 and V is TRBV27, with 14 nucleotides matching TRBD2. The J call may be faulty, since TRBJ2-7 better matches the DNA end. Germline CDR1 is MNHEY and CDR2 is SMNVEV (reference sequence). The CDR3 has 16 amino acids. CDR3 region: CASSGLAGGGAYEQYF. CDR3 DNA: TGTGCCAGCAGCGGACTAGCGGGAGGTGGTGCTTACGAGCAGTACTTC.

This clonotype occurred many times. The chain joins TRBV15 to TRBJ2-7; D may be TRBD1 (5 bases). The CDR3 is 16 amino acids. V was trimmed by 1 base and J by 0 bases, leaving 13 bases between them. Germline lookup yields CDR1 LNHNV and CDR2 YYDKDF (reference sequence). This chain's CDR3 is CATSRVRGPSSYEQYF. The CDR3 bases are TGTGCCACCAGCAGAGTTAGGGGCCCGAGCTCCTACGAGCAGTACTTC.